The rows below give T cell receptor beta chains drawn from one sample of a study of CD8 T cells in Susac syndrome. MiXCR, run by TCRdb on the immunoSEQ multiplex PCR reads, gives a single entry per CDR3 protein. This table has some 100,000 distinct CDR3 sequences, 85% to 95% appearing once. Input material: CD4+ T cells from PBMCs. The receptors originated from a human donor with multiple sclerosis. The CDR3 runs from the conserved cysteine through the conserved F or W. The D gene is left open where the match is weak. Size is stated for part of the rows, as once, few or many counts, or as a class when the clone is expanded.

>TRBV30|TRBJ2-4|few|TRBD2
CAWSRGLAGTKNIQYF
TGTGCCTGGAGCAGGGGCCTAGCGGGGACCAAAAACATTCAGTACTTC
>TRBV7-3|TRBJ1-1|NA|NA
CASKMNMNTEAFF
TGTGCCAGCAAAATGAATATGAACACTGAAGCTTTCTTT
>TRBV6-4|TRBJ1-1|NA|NA
CASSVEENTEAFF
TGTGCCAGCAGTGTCGAGGAGAACACTGAAGCTTTCTTT
>TRBV20-1|TRBJ2-1|once|TRBD1
CSATQGRSSYNEQFF
TGCAGTGCTACACAGGGGCGGAGCTCCTACAATGAGCAGTTCTTC
>TRBV6-2/TRBV6-3|TRBJ2-3|NA|NA
CASSWFPGDTQYF
TGTGCCAGCAGCTGGTTCCCGGGAGATACGCAGTATTTT
>TRBV20-1|TRBJ1-5|NA|TRBD1
CSAGDRNQPQHF
TGCAGTGCTGGGGACAGGAATCAGCCCCAGCATTTT
>TRBV5-4|TRBJ2-1|NA|NA
CASSTGTSLLYNEQFF
TGTGCCAGCAGCACCGGGACCTCGCTTCTCTACAATGAGCAGTTCTTC
>TRBV19|TRBJ1-5|NA|NA
CASSIASNQPQHF
TGTGCCAGTAGTATAGCCAGCAATCAGCCCCAGCATTTT
>TRBV5-1|TRBJ2-3|NA|NA
CASSLATGNTDTQYF
TGCGCCAGCAGCTTGGCGACGGGAAACACAGATACGCAGTATTTT
>TRBV4-2|TRBJ2-4|NA|NA
CASSEEAKNIQYF
TGTGCCAGCAGCGAGGAAGCCAAAAACATTCAGTACTTC
>TRBV9|TRBJ1-6|once|NA
CASSVGLSSNSPLHF
TGTGCCAGCAGCGTAGGTCTCAGCAGTAATTCACCCCTCCACTTT
>TRBV29-1|TRBJ1-2|NA|NA
CSGGDVGGYTF
TGCAGCGGGGGAGACGTGGGTGGCTACACCTTC
>TRBV29-1|TRBJ1-4|NA|TRBD1
CSVGRDRKSKLFF
TGCAGCGTTGGAAGGGACAGGAAGTCGAAACTGTTTTTT
>TRBV27|TRBJ2-7|NA|NA
CASSLTGNSYEQYF
TGTGCCAGCAGTTTGACAGGTAACTCCTACGAGCAGTACTTC
>TRBV5-6|TRBJ1-2|NA|NA
CASSYPRGSYTF
TGTGCCAGCAGCTACCCGAGGGGAAGCTACACCTTC
>TRBV20-1|TRBJ2-7|NA|TRBD2
CSASSLAVSYEQYF
TGCAGTGCTAGTTCTCTAGCGGTTTCCTACGAGCAGTACTTC
>TRBV4-3|TRBJ1-3|NA|NA
CASSQERPDWRNTIYF
TGCGCCAGCAGCCAAGAGAGGCCCGACTGGAGAAACACCATATATTTT
>TRBV6-5|TRBJ2-5|NA|TRBD2
CASSYGGGRETQYF
TGTGCCAGCAGTTACGGGGGGGGTCGAGAGACCCAGTACTTC
>TRBV2|TRBJ1-1|once|TRBD1
CASSDVLGQAEAFF
TGTGCCAGCAGTGACGTGCTGGGACAGGCTGAAGCTTTCTTT
>TRBV15|TRBJ1-1|NA|NA
CATSTDLNTEAFF
TGTGCCACCAGCACAGACTTGAACACTGAAGCTTTCTTT
>TRBV7-3|TRBJ2-3|NA|TRBD2
CASSRGGGSTDTQYF
TGTGCCAGCAGTCGGGGCGGGGGATCCACAGATACGCAGTATTTT
>TRBV23-1|TRBJ1-5|NA|TRBD1
CASSDRDSPGQPQHF
TGCGCCAGCAGTGACCGGGACAGCCCGGGGCAGCCCCAGCATTTT
>TRBV7-2|TRBJ2-3|NA|NA
CASSIRSPRTGTDTQYF
TGTGCCAGCAGCATCCGGTCCCCCCGGACCGGCACAGATACGCAGTATTTT
>TRBV5-4|TRBJ1-1|NA|TRBD1
CASSLAETGRTKAFF
TGTGCCAGCAGCTTGGCCGAGACAGGGCGCACAAAAGCTTTCTTT
>TRBV7-9|TRBJ1-2|NA|NA
CASSLEGRLYGYTF
TGTGCCAGCAGCTTAGAGGGGCGCCTCTATGGCTACACCTTC
>TRBV20-1|TRBJ1-1|NA|NA
CSALPAGRMNTEAFF
TGCAGTGCCCTTCCCGCAGGGAGGATGAACACTGAAGCTTTCTTT
>TRBV30|TRBJ1-5|NA|NA
CAWSSRSNQPQHF
TGTGCCTGGTCCAGTAGAAGCAATCAGCCCCAGCATTTT
>TRBV29-1|TRBJ1-1|few|TRBD1
CSVCDRADTEAFF
TGCAGCGTTTGTGACAGGGCGGACACTGAAGCTTTCTTT
>TRBV12-5|TRBJ2-1|NA|NA
CASGLSRNEQFF
TGTGCTAGTGGTTTATCCCGGAATGAGCAGTTCTTC
>TRBV12-3/TRBV12-4|TRBJ1-1|NA|NA
CASSSPRGGNTEAFF
TGTGCCAGCAGTTCCCCCCGAGGTGGAAACACTGAAGCTTTCTTT
>TRBV5-4|TRBJ2-5|NA|TRBD1
CASRPQTGNGEETQYF
TGTGCCAGCAGACCCCAGACAGGGAACGGAGAAGAGACCCAGTACTTC
>TRBV5-6|TRBJ1-5|NA|NA
CASSPFGQPQHF
TGTGCCAGCAGCCCCTTTGGGCAGCCCCAGCATTTT
>TRBV9|TRBJ2-5|NA|NA
CASSVVGTGETQYF
TGTGCCAGCAGCGTAGTGGGGACCGGGGAGACCCAGTACTTC
>TRBV30|TRBJ1-1|once|NA
CAWTGREEAFF
TGTGCCTGGACAGGGAGAGAGGAAGCTTTCTTT
>TRBV30|TRBJ1-2|NA|TRBD1
CAWSPLGQGVNYGYTF
TGTGCCTGGAGTCCCCTGGGACAGGGGGTTAACTATGGCTACACCTTC
>TRBV24-1|TRBJ2-5|NA|NA
CATAFGRGRETQYF
TGTGCCACCGCCTTCGGACGGGGGCGAGAGACCCAGTACTTC
>TRBV27|TRBJ1-2|once|NA
CASSYDRVGGYTF
TGTGCCAGCAGTTACGACCGGGTTGGCGGCTACACCTTC
>TRBV5-6|TRBJ2-2|NA|TRBD1
CASSLVLTGDTGELFF
TGTGCCAGCAGCTTGGTGCTTACAGGGGACACCGGGGAGCTGTTTTTT
>TRBV18|TRBJ2-5|NA|NA
CASSPTFSQETQYF
TGTGCCAGCTCACCTACGTTCTCTCAAGAGACCCAGTACTTC
>TRBV25-1|TRBJ1-1|NA|NA
CASSGPTDEAFF
TGTGCCAGCAGTGGTCCGACGGATGAAGCTTTCTTT
>TRBV10-3|TRBJ2-7|NA|NA
CAISKDPPPTYEQYF
TGTGCCATCAGTAAGGACCCACCACCCACCTACGAGCAGTACTTC
>TRBV3-1|TRBJ2-1|NA|NA
CASSQSGDNEQFF
TGTGCCAGCAGCCAATCAGGGGATAATGAGCAGTTCTTC
>TRBV19|TRBJ1-3|NA|NA
CASSISGAFSGNTIYF
TGTGCCAGTAGTATCTCCGGCGCCTTCTCTGGAAACACCATATATTTT
>TRBV29-1|TRBJ1-4|NA|TRBD1
CSARGTVRNEKLFF
TGCAGCGCGAGGGGGACAGTGAGGAATGAAAAACTGTTTTTT
>TRBV4-2|TRBJ2-3|NA|NA
CASSPLRVGGGRADTQYF
TGTGCCAGCAGCCCATTAAGGGTAGGGGGGGGCAGGGCAGATACGCAGTATTTT
>TRBV30|TRBJ2-4|NA|NA
CAWSVRSLAKNIQYF
TGTGCCTGGAGTGTACGTTCCTTAGCCAAAAACATTCAGTACTTC
>TRBV6-2/TRBV6-3|TRBJ2-2|NA|TRBD1
CACRPGQLTGELFF
TGTGCCTGCCGACCGGGACAGCTCACCGGGGAGCTGTTTTTT
>TRBV28|TRBJ2-1|NA|NA
CASERQRASGHSYNEQFF
TGTGCCAGCGAACGTCAGAGGGCGAGCGGACACTCCTACAATGAGCAGTTCTTC
>TRBV7-2|TRBJ1-1|NA|NA
CASSPMMNTEAFF
TGTGCCAGCAGCCCGATGATGAACACTGAAGCTTTCTTT
>TRBV11-2|TRBJ1-1|once|NA
CASSQSVDRSNTEAFF
TGTGCCAGCAGCCAAAGTGTGGACAGATCGAACACTGAAGCTTTCTTT
>TRBV2|TRBJ2-5|NA|NA
CASKEPPLGTQYF
TGTGCCAGCAAGGAACCCCCCCTGGGGACCCAGTACTTC
>TRBV29-1|TRBJ1-2|NA|NA
CSVEGRGPGGYTF
TGCAGCGTTGAGGGCAGGGGCCCAGGAGGCTACACCTTC
>TRBV4-2|TRBJ1-4|NA|NA
CASSQEHDSSNEKLFF
TGTGCCAGCAGCCAAGAGCACGACAGCTCTAATGAAAAACTGTTTTTT
>TRBV30|TRBJ2-3|NA|TRBD2
CAWSVRGGASDTQYF
TGTGCCTGGAGTGTACGCGGGGGGGCATCAGATACGCAGTATTTT
>TRBV30|TRBJ2-1|NA|TRBD1
CALSRTGALEQFF
TGTGCCCTATCGCGGACAGGGGCCCTTGAGCAGTTCTTC
>TRBV5-1|TRBJ1-4|NA|NA
CASSLGPDGGELFF
TGCGCCAGCAGCTTGGGGCCGGACGGGGGGGAACTGTTTTTT
>TRBV20-1|TRBJ1-2|NA|NA
CSAQSNYGYTF
TGCAGTGCTCAATCAAACTATGGCTACACCTTC
>TRBV2|TRBJ1-5|NA|NA
CASSERDGRYSNQPQHF
TGTGCCAGCAGTGAACGCGACGGACGATATAGCAATCAGCCCCAGCATTTT
>TRBV5-1|TRBJ2-2|NA|TRBD1
CASSAAGTGNTGELFF
TGCGCCAGCAGCGCCGCCGGGACAGGGAACACCGGGGAGCTGTTTTTT